This TCR beta chain stems from a study of T cell clones after liver transplantation (dated by TCRdb to 2018 to 2020). For the wider study: Samples were obtained from ITN030ST, a randomized trial in which withdrawal of immunosuppression was attempted within 2 years of liver transplantation. Donor-reactive T cell clones were identified by TCRbeta sequencing following a pre-transplant mixed lymphocyte reaction and were subsequently tracked in post-transplant blood. Subjects received no induction therapy and standard immunosuppression until randomization at 12-24 months post-transplant. Third party-reactive TCRbeta sequences were also identified from pre-transplant MLRs to serve as an antigen-independent comparator for donor-reactive sequences. Blood samples were collected pre-transplant, pre-randomization before withdrawal, and post-randomization after either complete withdrawal or failed withdrawal. The studied cohort comprised 8 liver transplant recipients, 3 classified as tolerant and 5 as non-tolerant. Tolerance meant complete immunosuppression withdrawal for at least one year without liver enzymes rising beyond twice the upper limit of normal. Three of the eight recipients were HCV-positive; the others were transplanted for non-autoimmune, non-viral indications. Summary of the overall study and its limitations: In most of the 8 subjects, regardless of tolerance or HCV status, circulating donor-reactive CD4 TCRbeta sequences dropped significantly post-transplant. After accounting for repertoire turnover, donor-reactive detection was significantly reduced in 7 of 8 subjects for CD4 and 8 of 8 for CD8. Donor-reactive sequences decreased more than third party-reactive sequences, which suggests partial antigen-specific deletion that was not related to withdrawal success. Since no allograft tissue specimens were available, donor-reactive T cells may have migrated into the graft instead of being deleted. Low numbers of available donor cells limited the measurable donor-reactive repertoire in two subjects. The conclusions were preliminary, being limited by small, heterogeneous patient numbers and by non-standardized post-transplant time points.

About this clone itself: This receptor's antigen is unknown. No qualities accompany the bases; no much larger clone lies one base away.

Unstimulated PBMCs, after thawing, were stained for CD3, CD4 and CD8 and then FACS-sorted into CD3+CD4+ and CD3+CD8+ populations. All 8 studied subjects were randomized to withdrawal of immunosuppression. The Qiagen DNeasy Blood and Tissue Kit was used to isolate genomic DNA. Using immunoSEQ, frozen genomic DNA was subjected to high-throughput TCRbeta CDR3 sequencing, a process that included PCR amplification, mapping, bias correction and internal controls. As for the authors' bioinformatics: Productive rearrangements were retained, and unique TCRbeta sequences were defined by the CDR3 nucleotide sequence together with the V and J gene. Donor-reactive sequences required at least 5-fold expansion in CFSE-low cells versus unstimulated pre-transplant cells and at least 0.01% frequency. Minimum frequency thresholds were set for each subject based on the unstimulated sample with the lowest template count, ensuring at least 90% detection power. Jensen-Shannon divergence between the top 1000 TCRbeta sequences after and before transplant was used to measure repertoire turnover. Changes in detection of donor-reactive sequences were tested with two-sided Fisher's exact tests. TCRdb took this table from immuneACCESS and kept in-frame rearrangements with V and J called. Such tables lack part of the clones; where checked against another copy, unresolved V genes explain under half of the gap, and the rest is unexplained. The V and J calls and clone size come from that table; D and trimming were worked out from the DNA. This sample comprises about 51,000 clones, less than 90% of them detected only once. Jointly, the top ten make up about 15% of the sample.

V is cut by 7 bases and J by 6 bases, and the space between the germline ends is 19 bases. CDR1 and CDR2 are drawn from the germline V gene: SGHTA, FQGNSA. The CDR3, from cysteine to phenylalanine, totals 14 residues. This entry keeps only the CDR3 DNA: 42 bases, framed from base 1. The sequence came from a human patient who received a liver transplant. Following a transplant, some T lymphocytes may have been derived from the graft donor. Sample: CD8+ T cells from blood, taken 12 months after liver transplant. The chain is assembled from TRBV7-2 and TRBJ2-7, and the D gene may be TRBD2, 5 bases matching. The CDR3 protein is CASMPFEDSPEQYF. The bases are TGTGCCAGCATGCCCTTTGAGGACTCCCCCGAGCAGTACTTC.